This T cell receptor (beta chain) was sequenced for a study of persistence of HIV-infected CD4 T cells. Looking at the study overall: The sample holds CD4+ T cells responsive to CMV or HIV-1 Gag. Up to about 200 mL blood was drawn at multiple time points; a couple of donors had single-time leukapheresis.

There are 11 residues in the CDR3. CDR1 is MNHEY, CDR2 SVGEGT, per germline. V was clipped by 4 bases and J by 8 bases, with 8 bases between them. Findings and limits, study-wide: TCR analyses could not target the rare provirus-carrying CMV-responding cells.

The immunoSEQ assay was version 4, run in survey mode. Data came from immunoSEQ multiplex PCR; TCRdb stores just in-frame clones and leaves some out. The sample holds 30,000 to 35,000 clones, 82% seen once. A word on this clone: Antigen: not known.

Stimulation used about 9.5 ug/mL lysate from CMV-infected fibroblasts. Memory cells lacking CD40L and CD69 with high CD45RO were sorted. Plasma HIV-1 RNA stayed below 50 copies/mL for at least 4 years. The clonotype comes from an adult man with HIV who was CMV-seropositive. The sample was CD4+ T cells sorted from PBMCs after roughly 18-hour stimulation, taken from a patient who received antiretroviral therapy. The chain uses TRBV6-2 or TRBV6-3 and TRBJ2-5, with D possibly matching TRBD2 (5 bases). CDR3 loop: CASSLAGTQYF. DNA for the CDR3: TGTGCCAGCAGTTTGGCGGGTACCCAGTACTTC.